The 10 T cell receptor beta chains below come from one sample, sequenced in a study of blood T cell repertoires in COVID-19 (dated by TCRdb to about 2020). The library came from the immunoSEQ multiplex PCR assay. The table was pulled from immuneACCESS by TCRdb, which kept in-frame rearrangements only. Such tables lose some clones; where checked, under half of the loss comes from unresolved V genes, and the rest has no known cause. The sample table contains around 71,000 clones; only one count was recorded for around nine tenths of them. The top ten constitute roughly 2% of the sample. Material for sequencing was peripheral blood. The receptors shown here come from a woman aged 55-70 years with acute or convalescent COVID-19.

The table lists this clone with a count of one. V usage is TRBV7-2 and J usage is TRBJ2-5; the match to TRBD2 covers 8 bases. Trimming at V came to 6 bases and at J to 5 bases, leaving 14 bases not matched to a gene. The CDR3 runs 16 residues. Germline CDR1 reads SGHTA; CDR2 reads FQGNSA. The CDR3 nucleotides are TGTGCCAGCAGGAGGGGGAGCGGGAGTGCGGGCGAGACCCAGTACTTC. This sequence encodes CASRRGSGSAGETQYF.

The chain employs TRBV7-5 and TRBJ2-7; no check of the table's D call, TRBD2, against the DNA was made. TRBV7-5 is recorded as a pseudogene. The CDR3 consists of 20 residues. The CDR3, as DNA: TGTGCCAGAAGCTTAGTTAGACTAGCGGGAGAGGGAATTGACTCCTACGAGCAGTACTTC. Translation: CARSLVRLAGEGIDSYEQYF.

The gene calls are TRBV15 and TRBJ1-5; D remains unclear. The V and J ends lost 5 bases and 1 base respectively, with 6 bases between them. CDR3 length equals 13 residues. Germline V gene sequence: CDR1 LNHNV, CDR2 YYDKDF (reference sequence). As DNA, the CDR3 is TGTGCCACCAGCTTGGCCAGCAATCAGCCCCAGCATTTT. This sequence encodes CATSLASNQPQHF.

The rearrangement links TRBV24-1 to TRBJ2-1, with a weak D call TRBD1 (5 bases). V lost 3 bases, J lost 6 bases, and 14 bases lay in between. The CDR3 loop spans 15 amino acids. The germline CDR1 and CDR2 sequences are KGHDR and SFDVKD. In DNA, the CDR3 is TGTGCCACCAGTGATAACGCACAGGTTGGCAATGAGCAGTTCTTC. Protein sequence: CATSDNAQVGNEQFF.

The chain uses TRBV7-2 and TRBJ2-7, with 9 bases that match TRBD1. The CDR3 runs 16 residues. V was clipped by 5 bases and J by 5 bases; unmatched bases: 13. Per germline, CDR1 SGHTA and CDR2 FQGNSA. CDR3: CASSQPRDREDDEQYF. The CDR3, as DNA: TGTGCCAGCAGCCAACCCCGGGACAGGGAGGACGACGAGCAGTACTTC.

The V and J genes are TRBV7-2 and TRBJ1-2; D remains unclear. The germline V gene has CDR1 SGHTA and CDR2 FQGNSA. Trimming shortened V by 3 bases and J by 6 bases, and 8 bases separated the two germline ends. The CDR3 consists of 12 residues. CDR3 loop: CASSFEVDGYTF. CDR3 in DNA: TGTGCCAGCAGCTTTGAGGTGGATGGCTACACCTTC.

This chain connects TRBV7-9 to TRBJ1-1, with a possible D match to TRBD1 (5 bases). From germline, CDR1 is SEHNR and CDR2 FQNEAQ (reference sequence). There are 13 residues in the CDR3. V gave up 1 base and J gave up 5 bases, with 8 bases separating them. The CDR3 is CASSLGSGTEAFF. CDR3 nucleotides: TGTGCCAGCAGCTTAGGATCAGGGACTGAAGCTTTCTTT.

The CDR3 nucleotides are TGTGCCAGCAGCTTAGACAGGCAGGAGACCCAGTACTTC. This codes for CASSLDRQETQYF. V usage is TRBV7-6 and J usage is TRBJ2-5; D is perhaps TRBD1 (5 bases). V lost 1 base and J 5 bases, leaving 8 bases between the germline ends. The CDR3 runs to 13 residues. Looked up from germline, CDR1 is SGHVS and CDR2 is FNYEAQ. The full variable domain, rest sourced from reference TRBV7-6 and TRBJ2-5, is GAGVSQSPRYKVTKRGQDVALRCDPISGHVSLYWYRQALGQGPEFLTYFNYEAQQDKSGLPNDRFSAERPEGSISTLTIQRTEQRDSAMYRCASSLDRQETQYFGPGTRLLVL.

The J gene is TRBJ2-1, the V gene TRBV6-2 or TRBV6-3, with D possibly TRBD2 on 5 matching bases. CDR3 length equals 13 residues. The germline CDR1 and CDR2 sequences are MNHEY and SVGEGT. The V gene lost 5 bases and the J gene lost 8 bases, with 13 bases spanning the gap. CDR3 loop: CASSRQVGDEQFF. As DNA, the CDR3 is TGTGCCAGCAGTCGGCAAGTCGGGGATGAGCAGTTCTTC.

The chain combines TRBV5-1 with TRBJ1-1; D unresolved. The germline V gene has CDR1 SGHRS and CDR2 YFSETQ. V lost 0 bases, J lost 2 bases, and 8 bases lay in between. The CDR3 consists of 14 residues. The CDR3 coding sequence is TGCGCCAGCAGCTTGGTTGGGAGAAACACTGAAGCTTTCTTT. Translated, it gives CASSLVGRNTEAFF.